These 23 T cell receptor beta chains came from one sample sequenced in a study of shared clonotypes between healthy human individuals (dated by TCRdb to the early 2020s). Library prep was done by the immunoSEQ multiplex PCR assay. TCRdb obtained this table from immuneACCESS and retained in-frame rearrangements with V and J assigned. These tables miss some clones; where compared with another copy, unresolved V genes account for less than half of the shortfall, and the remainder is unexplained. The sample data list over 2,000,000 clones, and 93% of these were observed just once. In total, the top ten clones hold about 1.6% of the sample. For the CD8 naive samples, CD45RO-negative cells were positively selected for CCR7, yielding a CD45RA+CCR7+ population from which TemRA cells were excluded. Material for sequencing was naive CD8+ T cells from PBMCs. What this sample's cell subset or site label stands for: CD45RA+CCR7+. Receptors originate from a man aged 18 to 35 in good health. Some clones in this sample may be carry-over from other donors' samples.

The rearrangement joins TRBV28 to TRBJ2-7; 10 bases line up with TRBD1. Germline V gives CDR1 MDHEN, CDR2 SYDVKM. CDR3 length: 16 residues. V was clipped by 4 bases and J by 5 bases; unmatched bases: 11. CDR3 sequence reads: CASSSPPAGTGDEQYF. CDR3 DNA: TGTGCCAGCAGTTCCCCCCCGGCCGGGACAGGGGACGAGCAGTACTTC.

The CDR3 DNA sequence: TGTGCCAGCTCACCACCGGCAGGAACCTACGAGCAGTACTTC. Its translation: CASSPPAGTYEQYF. This chain connects TRBV18 to TRBJ2-7; no firm D call. V was cut by 0 bases and J by 2 bases, with 8 bases left in between. The CDR3 spans 14 residues. Per the germline V gene, CDR1 is KGHSH and CDR2 is LQKENI.

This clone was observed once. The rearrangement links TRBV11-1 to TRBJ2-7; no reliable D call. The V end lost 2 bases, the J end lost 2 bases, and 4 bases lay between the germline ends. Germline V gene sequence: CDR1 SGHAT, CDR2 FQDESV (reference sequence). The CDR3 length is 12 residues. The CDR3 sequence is CASSLTTYEQYF. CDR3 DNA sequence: TGTGCCAGCAGCTTAACGACCTACGAGCAGTACTTC.

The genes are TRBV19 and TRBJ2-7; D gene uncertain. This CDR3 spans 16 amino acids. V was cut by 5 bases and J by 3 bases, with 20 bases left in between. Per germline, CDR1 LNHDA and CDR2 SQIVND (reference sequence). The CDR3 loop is CASSPRNSDVLYEQYF. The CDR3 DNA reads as TGTGCCAGTAGTCCCCGTAACAGTGACGTTCTCTACGAGCAGTACTTC.

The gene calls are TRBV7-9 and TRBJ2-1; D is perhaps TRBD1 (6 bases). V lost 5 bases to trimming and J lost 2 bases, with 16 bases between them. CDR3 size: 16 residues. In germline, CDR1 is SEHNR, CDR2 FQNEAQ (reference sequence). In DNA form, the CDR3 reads TGTGCCAGCAGCGTGGGACATATGAAGACCTACAATGAGCAGTTCTTC. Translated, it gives CASSVGHMKTYNEQFF.

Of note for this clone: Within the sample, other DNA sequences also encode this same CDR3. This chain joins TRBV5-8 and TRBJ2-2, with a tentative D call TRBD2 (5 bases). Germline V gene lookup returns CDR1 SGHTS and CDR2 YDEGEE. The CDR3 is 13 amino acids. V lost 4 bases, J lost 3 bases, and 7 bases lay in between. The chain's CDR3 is CASSLRDTGELFF. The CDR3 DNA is TGTGCCAGCAGCCTGAGGGACACCGGGGAGCTGTTTTTT.

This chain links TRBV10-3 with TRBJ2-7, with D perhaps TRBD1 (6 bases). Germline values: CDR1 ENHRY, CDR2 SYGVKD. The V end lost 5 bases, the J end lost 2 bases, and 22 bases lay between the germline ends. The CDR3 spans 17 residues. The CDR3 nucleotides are TGTGCCATCAGTCAGCCCGACGGATGGACAGTTCCCTACGAGCAGTACTTC. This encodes CAISQPDGWTVPYEQYF.

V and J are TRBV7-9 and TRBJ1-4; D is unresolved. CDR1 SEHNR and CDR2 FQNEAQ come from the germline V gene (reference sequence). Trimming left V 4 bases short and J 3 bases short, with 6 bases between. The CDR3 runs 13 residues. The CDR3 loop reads CASSYGPNEKLFF. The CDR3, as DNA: TGTGCCAGCAGCTACGGGCCTAATGAAAAACTGTTTTTT.

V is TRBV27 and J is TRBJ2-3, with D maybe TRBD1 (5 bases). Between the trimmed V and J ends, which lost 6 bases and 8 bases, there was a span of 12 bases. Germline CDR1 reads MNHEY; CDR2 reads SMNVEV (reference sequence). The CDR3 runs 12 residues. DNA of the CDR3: TGTGCCAGCAGCCCTACCGACAGTACGCAGTATTTT. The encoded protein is CASSPTDSTQYF.

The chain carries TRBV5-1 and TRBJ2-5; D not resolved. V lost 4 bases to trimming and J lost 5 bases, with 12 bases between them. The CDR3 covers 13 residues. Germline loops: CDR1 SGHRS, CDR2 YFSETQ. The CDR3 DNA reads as TGCGCCAGCAGCAAGGACGATCTGGAGACCCAGTACTTC. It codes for CASSKDDLETQYF.

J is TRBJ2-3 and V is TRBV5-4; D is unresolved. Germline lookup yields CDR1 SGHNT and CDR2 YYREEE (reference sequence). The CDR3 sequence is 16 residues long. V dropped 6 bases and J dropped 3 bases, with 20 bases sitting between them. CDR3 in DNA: TGTGCCAGCACCCTCGAGAAAGACGTAGCAACAGATACGCAGTATTTT. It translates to CASTLEKDVATDTQYF.

The CDR3 loop reads CASSLARRSYGYTF. The CDR3 coding sequence is TGTGCCAGCAGCTTAGCGCGGAGGTCGTATGGCTACACCTTC. This chain connects TRBV7-9 to TRBJ1-2; unclear D gene. Trimming pared 0 bases from V and 5 bases from J, leaving 10 bases between. The CDR3 is 14 amino acids. Germline-derived CDR1 and CDR2 are SEHNR and FQNEAQ (reference sequence).

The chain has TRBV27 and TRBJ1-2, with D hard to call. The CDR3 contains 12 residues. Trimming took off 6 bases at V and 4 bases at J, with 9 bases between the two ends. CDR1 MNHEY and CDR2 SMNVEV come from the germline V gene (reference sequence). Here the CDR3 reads CASSGRGYGYTF. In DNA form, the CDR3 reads TGTGCCAGCAGCGGGCGGGGCTATGGCTACACCTTC.

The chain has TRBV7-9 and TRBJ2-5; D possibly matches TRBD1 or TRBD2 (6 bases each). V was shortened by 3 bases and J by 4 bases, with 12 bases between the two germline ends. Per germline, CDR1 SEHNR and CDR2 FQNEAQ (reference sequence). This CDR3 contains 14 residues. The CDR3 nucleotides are TGTGCCAGCAGCTTCGGCGGGACATTAGAGACCCAGTACTTC. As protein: CASSFGGTLETQYF.

The CDR3 loop reads CASKFAGIDEQFF. The CDR3 bases are TGCGCCAGCAAGTTCGCAGGGATAGATGAGCAGTTCTTC. V gene TRBV5-1 combines with J gene TRBJ2-1; possibly TRBD1 for D (5 bases). The CDR3 covers 13 residues. In germline, CDR1 is SGHRS, CDR2 YFSETQ. The ends were cut back, 6 bases at V and 8 bases at J, with 15 bases in the middle.

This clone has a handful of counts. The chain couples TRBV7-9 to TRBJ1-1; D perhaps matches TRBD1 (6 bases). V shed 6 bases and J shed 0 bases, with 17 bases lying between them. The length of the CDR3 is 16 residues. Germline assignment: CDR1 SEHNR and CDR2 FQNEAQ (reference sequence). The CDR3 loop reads CASRNTGGHMNTEAFF. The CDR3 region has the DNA TGTGCCAGCAGAAACACCGGGGGACATATGAACACTGAAGCTTTCTTT.

The CDR3 loop reads CASSQVGAGGTYEQYF. CDR3 coding DNA: TGCGCCAGCAGCCAAGTAGGGGCAGGGGGGACCTACGAGCAGTACTTC. J is TRBJ2-7 and V is TRBV4-3; TRBD1 is a possible D gene (7 bases). The CDR3 contains 16 residues. V lost 1 base and J lost 2, with 15 bases in between. The germline CDR1 and CDR2 sequences are LGHNA and YSLEER.

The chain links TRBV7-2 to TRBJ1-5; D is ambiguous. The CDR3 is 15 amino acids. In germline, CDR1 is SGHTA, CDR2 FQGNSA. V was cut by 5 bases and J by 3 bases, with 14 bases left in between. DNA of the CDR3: TGTGCCAGCAGCCCTATAGTACAGCTCAATCAGCCCCAGCATTTT. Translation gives CASSPIVQLNQPQHF. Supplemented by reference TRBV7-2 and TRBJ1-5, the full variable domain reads GAGVSQSPSNKVTEKGKDVELRCDPISGHTALYWYRQSLGQGLEFLIYFQGNSAPDKSGLPSDRFSAERTGGSVSTLTIQRTQQEDSAVYLCASSPIVQLNQPQHFGDGTRLSIL.

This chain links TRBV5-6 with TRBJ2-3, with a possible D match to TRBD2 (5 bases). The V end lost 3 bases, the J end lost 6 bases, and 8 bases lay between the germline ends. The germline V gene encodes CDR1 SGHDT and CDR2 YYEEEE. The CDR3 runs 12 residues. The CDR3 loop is CASSSSGDTQYF. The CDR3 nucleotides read TGTGCCAGCAGCTCGTCGGGGGATACGCAGTATTTT.

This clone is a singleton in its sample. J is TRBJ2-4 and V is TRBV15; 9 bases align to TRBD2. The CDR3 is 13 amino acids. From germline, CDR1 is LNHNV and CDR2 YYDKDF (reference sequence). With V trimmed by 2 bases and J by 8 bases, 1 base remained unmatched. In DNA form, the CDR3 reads TGTGCCACCAGCAGAAAGCGGGGGGACATTCAGTACTTC. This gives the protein CATSRKRGDIQYF.

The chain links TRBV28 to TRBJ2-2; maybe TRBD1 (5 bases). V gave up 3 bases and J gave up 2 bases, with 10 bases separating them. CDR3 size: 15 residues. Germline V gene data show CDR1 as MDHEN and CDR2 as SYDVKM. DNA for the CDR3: TGTGCCAGCAGTTTGCTCGGACACAACACCGGGGAGCTGTTTTTT. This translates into CASSLLGHNTGELFF.

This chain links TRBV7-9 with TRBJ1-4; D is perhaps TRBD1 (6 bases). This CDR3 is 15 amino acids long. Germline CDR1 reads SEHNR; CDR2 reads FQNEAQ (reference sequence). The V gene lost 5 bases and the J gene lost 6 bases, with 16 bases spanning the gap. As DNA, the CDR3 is TGTGCCAGCAGCCCGGGGGGCATCTCGGATGAAAAACTGTTTTTT. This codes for CASSPGGISDEKLFF. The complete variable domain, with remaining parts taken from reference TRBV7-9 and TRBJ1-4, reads DTGVSQNPRHKITKRGQNVTFRCDPISEHNRLYWYRQTLGQGPEFLTYFQNEAQLEKSRLLSDRFSAERPKGSFSTLEIQRTEQGDSAMYLCASSPGGISDEKLFFGSGTQLSVL.

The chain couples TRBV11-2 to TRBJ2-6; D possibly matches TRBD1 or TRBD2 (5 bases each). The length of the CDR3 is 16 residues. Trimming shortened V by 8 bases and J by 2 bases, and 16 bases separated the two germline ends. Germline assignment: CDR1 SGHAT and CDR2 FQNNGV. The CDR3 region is CASSGAWDPGANVLTF. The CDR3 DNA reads TGTGCCAGCTCTGGGGCCTGGGACCCTGGGGCCAACGTCCTGACTTTC.